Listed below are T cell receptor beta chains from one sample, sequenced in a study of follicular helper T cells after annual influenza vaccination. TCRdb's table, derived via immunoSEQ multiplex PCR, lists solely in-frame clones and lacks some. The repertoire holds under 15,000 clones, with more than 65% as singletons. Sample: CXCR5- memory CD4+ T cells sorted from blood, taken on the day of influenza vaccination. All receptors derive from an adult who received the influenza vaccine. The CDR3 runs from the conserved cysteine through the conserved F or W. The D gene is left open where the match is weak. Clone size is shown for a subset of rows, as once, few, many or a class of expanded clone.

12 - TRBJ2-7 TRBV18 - TGTGCCAGCTCACCAATGGAATACGAGCAGTACTTC CASSPMEYEQYF
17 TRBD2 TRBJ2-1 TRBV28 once TGTGCCAGCAGTTCACTAATAAGCGGGGGAGGCTACAATGAGCAGTTCTTC CASSSLISGGGYNEQFF
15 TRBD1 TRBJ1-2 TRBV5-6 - TGTGCCAGCAGCTTGGATCCAGGGGGCACATATGGCTACACCTTC CASSLDPGGTYGYTF
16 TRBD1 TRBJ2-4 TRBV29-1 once TGCAGCGTTACATTAAGGGACAGGGGGGTAAGGAACATTCAGTACTTC CSVTLRDRGVRNIQYF
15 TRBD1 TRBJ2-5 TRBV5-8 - TGTGCCAGCAGCAATCCCGGGACAGCAAAAGAGACCCAGTACTTC CASSNPGTAKETQYF
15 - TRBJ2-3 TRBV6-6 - TGTGCCAGCAGTTACTCCCACGGGGGAACAGATACGCAGTATTTT CASSYSHGGTDTQYF
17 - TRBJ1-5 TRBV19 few TGTGCCAGTATGGCCCCTAACGGGGGGGGATACAATCAGCCCCAGCATTTT CASMAPNGGGYNQPQHF
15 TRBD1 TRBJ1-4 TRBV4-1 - TGCGCCAGCAGCCTCGGACAGGGGGTTAAGGAAAAACTGTTTTTT CASSLGQGVKEKLFF
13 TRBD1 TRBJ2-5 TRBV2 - TGTGCCAGCAGTGGGGACAGACAAGAGACCCAGTACTTC CASSGDRQETQYF
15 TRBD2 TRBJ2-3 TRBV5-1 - TGCGCCAGCAGCTTTCGCGGGGGGAGCACAGATACGCAGTATTTT CASSFRGGSTDTQYF
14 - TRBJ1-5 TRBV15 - TGTGCCACCAGCAGAGATAATAGCAATCAGCCCCAGCATTTT CATSRDNSNQPQHF
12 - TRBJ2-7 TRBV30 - TGTGCCTGGAGTGCCCCGGGCTACGAGCAGTACTTC CAWSAPGYEQYF
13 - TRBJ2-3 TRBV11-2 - TGTGCCAGCAGCGGGGTATTCGCAGATACGCAGTATTTT CASSGVFADTQYF
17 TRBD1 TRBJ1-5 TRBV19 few TGTGCCAGTAGTATAGTGGGACAGGGGAAGAGCAATCAGCCCCAGCATTTT CASSIVGQGKSNQPQHF
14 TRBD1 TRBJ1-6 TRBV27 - TGTGCCAGCACCTGGGGACAGGGGAATTCACCCCTCCACTTT CASTWGQGNSPLHF
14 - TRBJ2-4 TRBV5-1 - TGCGCCAGCAGCCCCTCCGGGCAGTGGGACATTCAGTACTTC CASSPSGQWDIQYF
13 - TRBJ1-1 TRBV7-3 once TGTGCCAGCAGCCCACAGGCGAACACTGAAGCTTTCTTT CASSPQANTEAFF
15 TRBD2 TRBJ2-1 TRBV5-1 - TGCGCCAGCAGCTTGATGGCTAGCGGGGACAATGAGCAGTTCTTC CASSLMASGDNEQFF
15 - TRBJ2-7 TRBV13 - TGTGCCAGCAGCTTACAAGGGGGTATTTACTACGAGCAGTACTTC CASSLQGGIYYEQYF
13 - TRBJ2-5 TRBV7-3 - TGTGCCAGCAGCCCAGGACAGCAAGAGACCCAGTACTTC CASSPGQQETQYF
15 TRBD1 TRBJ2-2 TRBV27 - TGTGCCAGCAGACGGGACAGATTAAACACCGGGGAGCTGTTTTTT CASRRDRLNTGELFF
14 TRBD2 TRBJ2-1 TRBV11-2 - TGTGCCAGCAGCTCTACGGCGGGAGCGGATGAGCAGTTCTTC CASSSTAGADEQFF
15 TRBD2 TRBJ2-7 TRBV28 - TGTGCCAGCAGTACCGAACTAGCGGGTGGCTACGAGCAGTACTTC CASSTELAGGYEQYF
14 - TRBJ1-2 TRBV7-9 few TGTGCCAGCAGCCCCCTCGACAGCCCCGGTGGCTACACCTTC CASSPLDSPGGYTF
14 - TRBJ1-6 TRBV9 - TGTGCCAGCAGCACTCGGGCCGCGGGATCACCCCTCCACTTT CASSTRAAGSPLHF
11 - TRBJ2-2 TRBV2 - TGTGCCAGCGGGGAGCCCGGGGAGCTGTTTTTT CASGEPGELFF
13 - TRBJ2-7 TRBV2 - TGTGCCAGCGTACTCCGGGACAGCGGGACGGAGTACTTC CASVLRDSGTEYF
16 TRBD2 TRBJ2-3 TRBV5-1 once TGCGCCAGCTCGCGCGGTAGCGGGGGGGCGCCAGATACGCAGTATTTT CASSRGSGGAPDTQYF
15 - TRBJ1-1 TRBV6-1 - TGTGCCAGCAGTGAATTGGGGCCGCGGAACACTGAAGCTTTCTTT CASSELGPRNTEAFF
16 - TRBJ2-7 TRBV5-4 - TGTGCCAGCACCAATGGTGGGGGATTCGCCTCCTACGAGCAGTACTTC CASTNGGGFASYEQYF
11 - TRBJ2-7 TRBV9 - TGTGCCAGTATCACGGAGCGGGAGCAGTACTTC CASITEREQYF
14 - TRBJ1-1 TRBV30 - TGTGCCTGGATACATCAGGGAGGTGTCACTGAAGCTTTCTTT CAWIHQGGVTEAFF
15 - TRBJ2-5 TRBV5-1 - TGCGCCAGCAGCTTGGAAGGGCGGAAGGAAGAGACCCAGTACTTC CASSLEGRKEETQYF
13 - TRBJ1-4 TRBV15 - TGTGCCACGGATAGGGGGACTAATGAAAAACTGTTTTTT CATDRGTNEKLFF
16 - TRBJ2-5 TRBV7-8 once TGTGCCAGCAGCTTAGTAGGAGGGGGATACCAAGAGACCCAGTACTTC CASSLVGGGYQETQYF
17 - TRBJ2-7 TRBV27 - TGTGCCAGCAGTTCAATACTGACAGGTTTTTCCTCCTACGAGCAGTACTTC CASSSILTGFSSYEQYF
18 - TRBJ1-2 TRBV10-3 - TGTGCCACGTCGGAGGGAATAGATCGTATTACTCCGATCTATGGCTACACCTTC CATSEGIDRITPIYGYTF
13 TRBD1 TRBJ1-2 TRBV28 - TGTGCCAGCAGGGAGACAGGGGGCAGTGGCTACACCTTC CASRETGGSGYTF
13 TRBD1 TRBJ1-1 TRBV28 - TGTGCCAGCAATGTGCAGGGGGCCACTGAAGCTTTCTTT CASNVQGATEAFF
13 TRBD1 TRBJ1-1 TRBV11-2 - TGTGCCAGCAGCTTGGGACAGACCACTGAAGCTTTCTTT CASSLGQTTEAFF
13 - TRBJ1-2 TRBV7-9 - TGTGCCAGCAGCTCCGGGGACCGCTATGGCTACACCTTC CASSSGDRYGYTF
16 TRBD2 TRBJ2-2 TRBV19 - TGTGCCAGTAGTAAGGCGCGGGGGGGCTTAGCCGGGGAGCTGTTTTTT CASSKARGGLAGELFF
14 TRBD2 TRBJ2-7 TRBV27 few TGTGCCAGCAGTTCCCTCGGGGGGGCCTACGAGCAGTACTTC CASSSLGGAYEQYF
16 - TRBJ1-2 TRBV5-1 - TGCGCCAGCAGCTCGGGGCTGGGGATATCGAACTATGGCTACACCTTC CASSSGLGISNYGYTF
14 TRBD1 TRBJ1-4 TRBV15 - TGTGCCACCAGCAGAGAACAGGGGAATGAAAAACTGTTTTTT CATSREQGNEKLFF
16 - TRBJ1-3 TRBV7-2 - TGTGCCAGCAGACATCCGGGCCCAAGCTCTGGAAACACCATATATTTT CASRHPGPSSGNTIYF
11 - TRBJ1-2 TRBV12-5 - TGTGCTAGTGGTCCCCAGGGGGGCTACACCTTC CASGPQGGYTF
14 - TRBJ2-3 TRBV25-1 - TGTGCCAGCAGTGACGGGCGGACCACAGATACGCAGTATTTT CASSDGRTTDTQYF
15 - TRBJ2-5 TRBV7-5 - TGTGCCAGCAGCTTAGCTATGTTAGGGACAGAGACCCAGTACTTC CASSLAMLGTETQYF
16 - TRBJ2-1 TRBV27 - TGTGCCAGCAGTTTAAGCAGGGTTCGAGGTTACAATGAGCAGTTCTTC CASSLSRVRGYNEQFF
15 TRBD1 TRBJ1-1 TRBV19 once TGTGCCAGTAGTGTGATCGGGACAGGGCACACTGAAGCTTTCTTT CASSVIGTGHTEAFF
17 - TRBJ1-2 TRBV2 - TGTGCCAGCAGTGAAATTTTCCAGGGAGGTTCCAACTATGGCTACACCTTC CASSEIFQGGSNYGYTF
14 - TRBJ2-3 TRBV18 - TGTGCCAGCTCACCATGGGGGGGCACAGATACGCAGTATTTT CASSPWGGTDTQYF